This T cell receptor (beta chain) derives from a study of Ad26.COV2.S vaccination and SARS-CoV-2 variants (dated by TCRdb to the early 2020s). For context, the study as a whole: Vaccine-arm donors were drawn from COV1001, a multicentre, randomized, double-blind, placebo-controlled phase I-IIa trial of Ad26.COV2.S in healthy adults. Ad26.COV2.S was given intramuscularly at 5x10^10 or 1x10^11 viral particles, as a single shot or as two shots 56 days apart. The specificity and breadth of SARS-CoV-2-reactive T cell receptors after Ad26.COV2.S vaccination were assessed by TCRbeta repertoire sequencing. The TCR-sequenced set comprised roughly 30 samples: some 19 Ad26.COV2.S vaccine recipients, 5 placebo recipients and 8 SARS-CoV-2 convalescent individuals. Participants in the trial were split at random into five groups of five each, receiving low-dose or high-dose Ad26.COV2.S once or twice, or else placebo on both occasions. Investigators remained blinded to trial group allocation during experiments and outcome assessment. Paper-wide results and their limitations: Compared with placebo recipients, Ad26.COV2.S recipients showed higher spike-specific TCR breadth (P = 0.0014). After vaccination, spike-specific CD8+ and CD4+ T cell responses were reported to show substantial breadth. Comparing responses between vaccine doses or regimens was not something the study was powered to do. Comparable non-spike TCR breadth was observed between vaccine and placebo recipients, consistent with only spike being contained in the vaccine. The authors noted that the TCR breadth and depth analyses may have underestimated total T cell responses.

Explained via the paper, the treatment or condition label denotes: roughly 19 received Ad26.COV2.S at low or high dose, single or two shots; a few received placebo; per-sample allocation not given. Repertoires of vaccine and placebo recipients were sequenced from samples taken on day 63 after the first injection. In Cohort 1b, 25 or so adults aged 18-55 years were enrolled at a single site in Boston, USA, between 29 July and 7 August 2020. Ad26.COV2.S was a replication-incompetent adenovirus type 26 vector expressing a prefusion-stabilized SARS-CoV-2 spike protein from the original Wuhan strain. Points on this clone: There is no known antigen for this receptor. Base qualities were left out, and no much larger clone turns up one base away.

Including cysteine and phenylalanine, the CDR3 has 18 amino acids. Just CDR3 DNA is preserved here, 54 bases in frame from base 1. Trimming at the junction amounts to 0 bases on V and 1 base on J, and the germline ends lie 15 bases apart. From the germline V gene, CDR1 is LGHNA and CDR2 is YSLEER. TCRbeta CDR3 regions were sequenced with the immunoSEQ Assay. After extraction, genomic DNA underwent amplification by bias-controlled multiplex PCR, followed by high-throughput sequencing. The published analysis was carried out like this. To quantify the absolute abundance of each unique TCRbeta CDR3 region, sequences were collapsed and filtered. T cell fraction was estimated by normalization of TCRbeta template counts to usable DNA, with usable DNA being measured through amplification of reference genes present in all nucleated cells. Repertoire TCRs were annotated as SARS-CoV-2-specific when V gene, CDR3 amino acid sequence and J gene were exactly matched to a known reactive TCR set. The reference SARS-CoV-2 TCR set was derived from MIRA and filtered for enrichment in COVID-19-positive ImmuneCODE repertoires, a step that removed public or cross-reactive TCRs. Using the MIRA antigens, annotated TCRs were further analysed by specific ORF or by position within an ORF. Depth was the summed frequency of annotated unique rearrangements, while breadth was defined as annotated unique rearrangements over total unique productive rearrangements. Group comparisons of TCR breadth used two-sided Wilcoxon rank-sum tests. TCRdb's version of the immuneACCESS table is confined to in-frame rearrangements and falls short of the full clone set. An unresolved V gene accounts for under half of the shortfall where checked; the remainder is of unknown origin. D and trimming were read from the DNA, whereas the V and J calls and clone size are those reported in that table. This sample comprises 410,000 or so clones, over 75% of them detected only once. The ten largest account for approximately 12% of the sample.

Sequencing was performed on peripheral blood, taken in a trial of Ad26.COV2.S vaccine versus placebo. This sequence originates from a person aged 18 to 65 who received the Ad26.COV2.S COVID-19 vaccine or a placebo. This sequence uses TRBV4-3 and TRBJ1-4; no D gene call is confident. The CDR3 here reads CASSQESLGLGTNEKLFF. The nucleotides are TGCGCCAGCAGCCAAGAATCTCTAGGATTGGGAACTAATGAAAAACTGTTTTTT.